What follows are 8 T cell receptor beta chains derived from one specimen sequenced in a study of vaccination effects on CD4 cells after COVID-19. Subsequent to a culture period of under twelve days, CD4+ T cells were isolated. Here immunoSEQ multiplex PCR was the method, and the copy in TCRdb shows in-frame clones only, minus some. The table has fewer than 40,000 clones, approximately 70% seen once; the top ten hold roughly 3.8%. These TCRs are of unknown antigen specificity. Specimen: CD4+ T cells from PBMCs cultured without peptide, collected before COVID-19 vaccination. The origin of the receptors is a human donor who received a COVID-19 vaccine.

This clone has only one observation. The chain couples TRBV7-2 to TRBJ2-1; D is unresolved. The CDR3 has 11 amino acids. V was clipped by 8 bases and J by 3 bases, with 5 bases between them. Germline CDR1 and CDR2: SGHTA and FQGNSA. This CDR3 is CASQFYNEQFF. CDR3 nucleotide sequence: TGTGCCAGCCAGTTCTACAATGAGCAGTTCTTC.

The V gene is TRBV6-5, the J gene TRBJ1-2; no clear D. The germline CDR1 and CDR2 sequences are MNHEY and SVGAGI. Trimming pared 6 bases from V and 2 bases from J, leaving 10 bases between. The CDR3 has 13 residues. The CDR3 region is CASRYQANYGYTF. DNA for the CDR3: TGTGCCAGCAGATACCAGGCCAACTATGGCTACACCTTC.

The chain is built from TRBV3-1 (or the pseudogene TRBV3-2) and TRBJ2-5, with 10 bases aligning to TRBD2. Trimming removed 11 bases from V and 2 bases from J; junction bases left unmatched: 5. The CDR3 runs to 13 residues. The germline V gene has CDR1 LGHDT and CDR2 YNNKEL (reference sequence). CDR3 nucleotide sequence: TGTGCCTGGTCGACTAGCGGGCAAGAGACCCAGTACTTC. It encodes CAWSTSGQETQYF.

The chain combines TRBV21-1 with TRBJ1-2. TRBV21-1 is deemed a pseudogene. CDR3 length: 13 residues. The CDR3 protein is CASSSRVRVGYTF. In DNA, the CDR3 is TGTGCCAGCAGCTCTAGGGTCCGCGTGGGCTACACCTTC.

The V call is TRBV7-8, the J call TRBJ1-5; 9 bases line up with TRBD1. The junction had 9 bases not matched to a gene; V was cut back by 5 bases and J by 4 bases. The CDR3 is made up of 16 amino acids. Germline lookup yields CDR1 SGHVS and CDR2 FQNEAQ. Written as DNA, the CDR3 is TGTGCCAGCAGCCACAACAGGGGGCGCAGAAATCAGCCCCAGCATTTT. Amino acids: CASSHNRGRRNQPQHF.

The CDR3 DNA follows: TGTGCCAGCAGCATCGCCAGTTCGAGGAACACTGAAGCTTTCTTT. Its translation: CASSIASSRNTEAFF. The chain joins TRBV7-9 to TRBJ1-1; D ambiguous. V was clipped by 5 bases and J by 1 base, with 14 bases between them. Germline V gene lookup returns CDR1 SEHNR and CDR2 FQNEAQ (reference sequence). This CDR3 has 15 residues.

The V gene is TRBV4-1, the J gene TRBJ1-3; maybe TRBD1 (5 bases). Germline assignment: CDR1 MGHRA and CDR2 YSYEKL. This CDR3 region has 15 residues. V was clipped by 0 bases and J by 7 bases, with 13 bases between them. The CDR3 DNA reads as TGCGCCAGCAGCCAAGAAGGCAGGGAACGGAACACCATATATTTT. As protein: CASSQEGRERNTIYF.

V is TRBV7-7 and J is TRBJ2-2; TRBD2 is a possible D gene (6 bases). V lost 8 bases and J lost 5, with 18 bases in between. Germline CDR1 is SSHAT and CDR2 is FNYEAQ (reference sequence). This CDR3 has 15 residues. The CDR3, as DNA: TGTGCCAGCGAATTAGGAGGGGCTCTTACCGGGGAGCTGTTTTTT. The encoded protein is CASELGGALTGELFF.